A single T cell receptor beta chain is shown here with its context. Its antigen is currently not known. It has no much larger one-base neighbor in the sample; base qualities were not kept. These data originate in a study of shared clonotypes between healthy human individuals (dated by TCRdb to the early 2020s). Background for the entire study: A couple of women and three men aged 18 to 49 years were included in the cohort. For each donor, CD4 naive and CD4 memory were each given three plates, CD8 naive was given two plates, and CD8 memory was given one plate. To increase sequencing depth and limit assay-specific biases, TCR repertoire library preparation and sequencing were carried out by different laboratories using diverse techniques. Per donor, leukapheresis produced somewhere between about 0.9 and 9 billion PBMCs. The study deeply sequenced blood TCR repertoires of five healthy adults to estimate repertoire size and the extent of clonotype sharing between individuals.

Using the deep immunoSEQ assay, TCR CDR3 regions were amplified from genomic DNA by multiplex PCR. For each cell subset, the extracted genomic DNA was distributed evenly across all wells of several immunoSEQ 96-well plates, and each plate served as one replicate. For sorted subsets, each replicate PCR was loaded with roughly 200 ng genomic DNA, equivalent to about 30,000 T cell genomes. The purified libraries were quantified using a Qubit 3.0 fluorometer, sized with a Bioanalyzer 2100, and then quantified again using the KAPA Library Quantification kit. A separate single-read 150-cycle Illumina NextSeq 550 flow cell was used to sequence each immunoSEQ 96-well plate. In the source study's methods: Because only junctional sequences without quality scores were contained in the immunoSEQ output, filtering matching that applied to full-length reads could not be performed. Sequences were annotated with PyIR, a Python wrapper for IgBLAST v1.9, using IMGT germline references to assign V/J genes and CDR3. Reads were filtered out if the reads had weak V/J assignments (E-value above 1e-6), no CDR3, stop codons, out-of-frame junctions, or ambiguous translated residues. A V3J clonotype was defined by an identical inferred V gene, J gene, and CDR3 amino acid sequence. To compute the percentage overlap between repertoires, the number of shared unique clonotypes was divided by the size of the smaller repertoire. RTK rarefaction, the Chao1 estimator, and Recon v2.1 estimates of unobserved clonotypes were used to assess repertoire richness. OLGA was used to compute generation probabilities for all TCRbeta clonotypes that the gDNA method yielded from a handful of donors. The immuneACCESS repertoire file appears here via TCRdb, limited to in-frame rearrangements. These files lack a portion of the clones; in checked studies, under half of the deficit traces to unresolved V genes, and the cause of the others is not known. The V and J calls and clone size were taken over from that table, and D and trimming were inferred from the DNA. A total of a few million clones appear in this sample, around 93% of them only once. Approximately 0.41% of the sample is in the top ten clones.

The donors were healthy, HIV-negative adults with no recently reported acute infections or vaccinations. All donors were Caucasian adults living in Nashville, Tennessee, USA. CD4+ T cells were enriched by magnetic negative selection, after which naive cells were positively selected on CD45RA and the negative fraction was taken as the memory subset. Blood was obtained by leukapheresis, after which PBMCs were separated by Ficoll-Histopaque density gradient centrifugation and cryopreserved in liquid nitrogen vapor phase. Analytical flow cytometry was used to check the purity and quantity of each magnetically sorted T cell population. Genomic DNA was isolated from each sorted fraction and quantified by UV absorbance on a Nanodrop 2000c. Paper-wide results and their limitations: Because the study included a small number of donors, the genetic and exposure-history diversity represented was limited. Sampling was restricted to blood, and TCR repertoires in tissue are likely to differ from TCR repertoires in blood. Even with the large sequencing depth, rarefaction of the sorted-subset datasets indicated that sequencing was incomplete. Compared with non-shared clonotypes, the clonotypes found in all four sorted-subset donors had higher generation probabilities. Estimated clonotype richness was generally larger for naive than for memory subsets. Pairwise subsampling led to the expectation that sequencing depth would affect the degree of clonotype sharing among donors. Approximately 5% of naive CD4, 3.5% of naive CD8, about 2.1% of memory CD4, and 0.4% of memory CD8 clonotypes were shared across several donors.

Sequences were obtained from naive CD4+ T cells from PBMCs. The intended sense of this specimen's cell subset or site label: CD45RA+ positively selected. The sequence was obtained from a man aged 18 to 30 in good health. Some clones in this sample may be carry-over from other donors' samples.

The DNA sequence follows: TGTGCCATCGGCCCAACCTACGAGCAGTACTTC. Translated, it reads CAIGPTYEQYF. The rearrangement combines TRBV10-3 with TRBJ2-7, with an unclear D gene assignment. Trimming removed 8 bases from V and 2 bases from J, leaving 7 bases between the germline ends. The CDR3 sequence holds 11 residues, the cysteine and phenylalanine included. Solely the CDR3 DNA is kept, with 33 bases framed from the first base. According to the germline V gene, CDR1 reads ENHRY and CDR2 reads SYGVKD.